The subject of this entry is one T cell receptor beta chain. Its target is unknown. The germline gives CDR1 SGHRS, CDR2 YFSETQ. Trimming took 6 bases from V and 4 from J; bases not matched to a gene: 6. The CDR3 is made up of 14 amino acids. The data were produced by immunoSEQ multiplex PCR, yet TCRdb's version contains in-frame clones alone and is incomplete. The sample carries just over 150,000 clones, 80% to 90% recorded once. This sample was taken from a study of T cell responses to AZD1222 COVID-19 vaccine. Overall study results and limits: Vaccination with two AZD1222 doses was followed by a rise in Spike-specific TCR breadth and depth.

The sample was peripheral blood, taken after recovery from COVID-19. This chain uses TRBV5-1 with TRBJ2-7; 11 bases are shared with TRBD2. This clonotype was obtained from an adult who had recovered from COVID-19. For the CDR3, the DNA is TGCGCCAGCACCCAAACTAGCGGGAGATACGAGCAGTACTTC. Residues: CASTQTSGRYEQYF.